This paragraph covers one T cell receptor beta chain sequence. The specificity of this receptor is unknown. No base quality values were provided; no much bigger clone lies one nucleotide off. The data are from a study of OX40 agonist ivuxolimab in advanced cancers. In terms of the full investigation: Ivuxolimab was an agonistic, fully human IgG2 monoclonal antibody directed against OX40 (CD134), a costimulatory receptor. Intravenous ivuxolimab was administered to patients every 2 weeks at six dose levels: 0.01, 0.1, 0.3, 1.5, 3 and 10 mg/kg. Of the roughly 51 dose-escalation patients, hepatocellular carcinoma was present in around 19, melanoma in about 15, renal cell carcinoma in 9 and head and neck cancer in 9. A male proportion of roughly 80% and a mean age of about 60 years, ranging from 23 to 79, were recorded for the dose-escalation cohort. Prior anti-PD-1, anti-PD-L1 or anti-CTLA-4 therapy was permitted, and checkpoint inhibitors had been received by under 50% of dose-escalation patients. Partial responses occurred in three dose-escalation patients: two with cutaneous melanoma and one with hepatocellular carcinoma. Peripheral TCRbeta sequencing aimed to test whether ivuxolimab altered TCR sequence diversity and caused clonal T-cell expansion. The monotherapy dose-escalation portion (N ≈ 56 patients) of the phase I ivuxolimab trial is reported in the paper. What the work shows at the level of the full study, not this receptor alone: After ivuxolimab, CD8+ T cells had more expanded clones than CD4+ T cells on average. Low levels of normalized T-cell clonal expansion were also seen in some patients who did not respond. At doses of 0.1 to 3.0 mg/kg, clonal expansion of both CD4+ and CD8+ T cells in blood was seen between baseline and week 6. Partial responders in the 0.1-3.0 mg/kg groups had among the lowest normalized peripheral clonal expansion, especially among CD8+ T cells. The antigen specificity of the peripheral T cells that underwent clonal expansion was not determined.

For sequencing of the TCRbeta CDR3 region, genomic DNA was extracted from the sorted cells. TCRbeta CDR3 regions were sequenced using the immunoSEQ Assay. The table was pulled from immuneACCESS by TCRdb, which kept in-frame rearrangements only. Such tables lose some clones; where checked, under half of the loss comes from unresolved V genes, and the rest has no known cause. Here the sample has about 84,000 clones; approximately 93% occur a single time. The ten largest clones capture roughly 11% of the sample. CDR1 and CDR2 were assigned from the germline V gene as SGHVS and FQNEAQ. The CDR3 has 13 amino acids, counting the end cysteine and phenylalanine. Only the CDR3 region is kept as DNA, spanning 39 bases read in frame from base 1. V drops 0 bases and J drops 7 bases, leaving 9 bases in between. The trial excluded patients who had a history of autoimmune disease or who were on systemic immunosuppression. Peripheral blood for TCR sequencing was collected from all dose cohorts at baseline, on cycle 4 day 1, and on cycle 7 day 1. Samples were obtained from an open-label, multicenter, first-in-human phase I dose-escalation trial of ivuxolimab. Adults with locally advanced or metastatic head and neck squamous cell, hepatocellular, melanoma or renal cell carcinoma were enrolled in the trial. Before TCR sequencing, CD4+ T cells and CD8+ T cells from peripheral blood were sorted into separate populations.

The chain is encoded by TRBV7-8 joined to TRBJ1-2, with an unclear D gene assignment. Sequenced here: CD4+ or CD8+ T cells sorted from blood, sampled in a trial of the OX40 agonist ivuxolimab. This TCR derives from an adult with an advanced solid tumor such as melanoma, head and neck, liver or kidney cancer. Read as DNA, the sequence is TGTGCCAGCAGCTTAGCGCTTAGGGTTGGCTACACCTTC. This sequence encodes CASSLALRVGYTF. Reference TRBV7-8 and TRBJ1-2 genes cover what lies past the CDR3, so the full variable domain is GAGVSQSPRYKVAKRGQDVALRCDPISGHVSLFWYQQALGQGPEFLTYFQNEAQLDKSGLPSDRFFAERPEGSVSTLKIQRTQQEDSAVYLCASSLALRVGYTFGSGTRLTVV.